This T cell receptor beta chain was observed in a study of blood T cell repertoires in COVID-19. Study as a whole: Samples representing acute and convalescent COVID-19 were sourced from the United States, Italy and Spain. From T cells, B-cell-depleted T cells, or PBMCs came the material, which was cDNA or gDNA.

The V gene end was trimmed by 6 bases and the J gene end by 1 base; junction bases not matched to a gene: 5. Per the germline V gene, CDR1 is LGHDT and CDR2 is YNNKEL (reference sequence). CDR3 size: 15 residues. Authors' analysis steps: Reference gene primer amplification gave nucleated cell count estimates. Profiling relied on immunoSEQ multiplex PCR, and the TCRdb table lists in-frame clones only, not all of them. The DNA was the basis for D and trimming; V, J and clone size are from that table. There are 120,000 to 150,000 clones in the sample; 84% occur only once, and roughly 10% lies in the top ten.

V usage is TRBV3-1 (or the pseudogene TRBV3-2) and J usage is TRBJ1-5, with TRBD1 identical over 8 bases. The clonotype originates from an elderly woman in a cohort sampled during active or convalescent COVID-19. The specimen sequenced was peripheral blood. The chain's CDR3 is CASSQTGESNQPQHF. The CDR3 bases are TGTGCCAGCAGTCAGACAGGGGAGAGCAATCAGCCCCAGCATTTT.